A single sample gave rise to the 4 T cell receptor beta chains below, sequenced in a study of shared clonotypes between healthy human individuals. Assay used: immunoSEQ multiplex PCR; TCRdb lists only in-frame clones, some missing. The table lists more than 2 million clones, 85% to 95% of them singletons. Sequencing input: naive CD4+ T cells sorted from blood. The subset here: CD45RA+ positively selected. These receptors came from a man in his late teens or twenties in good health.

Details on this clone: This sample also contains other DNA sequences that code for the same CDR3. The gene calls are TRBV5-1 and TRBJ1-1; unclear D gene. V lost 0 bases, J lost 1 base, and 10 bases lay in between. This CDR3 has 15 residues. Germline assignment: CDR1 SGHRS and CDR2 YFSETQ. For the CDR3, the DNA is TGCGCCAGCAGCTTGGAGGGCGGAGCGAACACTGAAGCTTTCTTT. This encodes CASSLEGGANTEAFF.

V and J are TRBV7-2 and TRBJ2-7; 13 bases agree with TRBD2. This CDR3 is 17 amino acids long. CDR1 is SGHTA, CDR2 FQGNSA, per germline. The ends lost 5 bases at V and 7 bases at J; junction bases unmatched: 14. This CDR3 is CASSVGLAGLVRGEQYF. DNA of the CDR3: TGTGCCAGCAGCGTGGGACTAGCGGGACTCGTTCGGGGGGAGCAGTACTTC.

The chain uses TRBV7-9 and TRBJ2-4; D tentatively reads TRBD1 or TRBD2 (5 bases each). This CDR3 comprises 14 residues. Per the germline V gene, CDR1 is SEHNR and CDR2 is FQNEAQ (reference sequence). Trimming left V 1 base short and J 9 bases short, with 13 bases between. DNA of the CDR3: TGTGCCAGCAGCTTAGTTGGGGCAGAGGGCATTCAGTACTTC. Its protein product is CASSLVGAEGIQYF.

The rearrangement links TRBV15 to TRBJ1-6; 7 bases fit TRBD1. Germline CDR1 and CDR2: LNHNV and YYDKDF (reference sequence). CDR3 length: 13 amino acids. V trimming: 5 bases; J trimming: 10 bases; junction bases outside the gene matches: 5. The CDR3 is CATSGGTASPLHF. CDR3 bases: TGTGCCACCAGCGGTGGGACAGCCTCACCCCTCCACTTT.